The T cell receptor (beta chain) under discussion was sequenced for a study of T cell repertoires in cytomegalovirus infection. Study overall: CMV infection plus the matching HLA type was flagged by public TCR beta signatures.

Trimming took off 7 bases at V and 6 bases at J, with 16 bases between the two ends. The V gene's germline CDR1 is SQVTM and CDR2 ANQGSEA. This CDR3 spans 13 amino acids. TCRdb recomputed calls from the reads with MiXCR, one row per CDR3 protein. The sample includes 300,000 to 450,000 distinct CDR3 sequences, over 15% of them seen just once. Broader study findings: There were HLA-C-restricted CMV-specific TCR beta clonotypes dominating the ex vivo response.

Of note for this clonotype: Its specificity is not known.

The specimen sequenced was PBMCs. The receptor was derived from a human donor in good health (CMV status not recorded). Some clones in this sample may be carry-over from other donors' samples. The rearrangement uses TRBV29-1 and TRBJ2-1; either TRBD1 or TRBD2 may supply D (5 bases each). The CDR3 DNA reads TGCAGCGCCGCTCGGGACCCCTCCAATGAGCAGTTCTTC. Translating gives CSAARDPSNEQFF.